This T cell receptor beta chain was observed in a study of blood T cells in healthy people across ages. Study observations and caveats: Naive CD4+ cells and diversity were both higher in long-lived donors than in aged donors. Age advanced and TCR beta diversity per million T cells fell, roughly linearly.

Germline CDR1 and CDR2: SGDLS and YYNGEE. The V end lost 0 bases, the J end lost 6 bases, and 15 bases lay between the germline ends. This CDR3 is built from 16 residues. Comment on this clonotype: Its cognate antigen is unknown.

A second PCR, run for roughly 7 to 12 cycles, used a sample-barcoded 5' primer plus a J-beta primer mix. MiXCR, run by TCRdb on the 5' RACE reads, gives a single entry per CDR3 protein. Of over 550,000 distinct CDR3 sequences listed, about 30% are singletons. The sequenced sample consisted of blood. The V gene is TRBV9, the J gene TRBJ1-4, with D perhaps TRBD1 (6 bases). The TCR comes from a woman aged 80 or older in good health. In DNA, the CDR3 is TGTGCCAGCAGCGTAGAGGACAGCCAAGGGGATGAAAAACTGTTTTTT. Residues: CASSVEDSQGDEKLFF.